This TCR beta chain is drawn from a study of human T cells and chemical hapten exposure (dated by TCRdb to 2020 to 2022). The study in broad terms: Libraries were pooled for sequencing, and variation in per-sample TCR yields was attributed mainly to small differences in library volumes within the pool. Peripheral blood TCR repertoire changes were tracked in vivo in alopecia patients during primary and secondary sensitization to the hapten diphenylcyclopropenone (DPC). Both TCR alpha and TCR beta chains were sequenced from each blood RNA sample. Beyond this particular receptor, the publication reports: No change with DPC sensitization was found in the number of TCRs above 1 in 1000 frequency, and no evidence of global repertoire structure alterations was found. After repeated subsampling, changes were observed in the strength of the expansion versus patch-test correlation and in the threshold at which the correlation became significant.

The table lists this clonotype with many counts. What antigen it recognizes has not been identified. The input lacks base qualities; no much larger clone sits a single base away. The library was built by means of RACE. Sequencing relied on a NextSeq 500. Library preparation attached unique molecular identifiers to individual cDNA molecules for quantitative, reproducible TCR counting. Turning to the authors' computational methods: The median number of TCRs per sample was roughly 100,000, ranging from 23,224 to 690,600. V, J and CDR3 annotation of the TCR reads was performed with the Decombinator software suite. To make PS versus PT1 abundance plots, every sample was subsampled to the same number of TCRs (28,000). Expanded TCRs were defined as absent before sensitization and observed at least eight times at the 2-week time point. The public reads were reanalyzed by TCRdb: fastp trimming at Q25, MiXCR alignment, in-frame beta chains only. Each CDR3 protein appears once, grouped with its most common genes and DNA. None of the V and J calls come from the authors' own analysis; TCRdb made them. This sample is represented by some 50,000 distinct CDR3 sequences; 3.5% to 5% of them were singletons. The leading ten clones occupy around 5.8% of the sample.

In the paper's terms, the time point label means: healthy volunteer bleed at 2 weeks. Total RNA was extracted from unfractionated whole blood that had been collected in Tempus Blood RNA tubes. Four or five healthy volunteers acted as controls for TCR sequencing and had blood drawn at day 0, 2 weeks and 6 weeks. The CDR3 spans 15 residues, from the cysteine through the phenylalanine. Only CDR3 DNA remains: 45 bases, in frame from the first base. The V and J ends are trimmed by 3 bases and 6 bases, leaving 13 bases between them. From a lookup of the germline V gene, CDR1 and CDR2 are KGHDR and SFDVKD. The material sequenced was whole blood. The receptor comes from a human donor in good health. Some clones in this sample may be carry-over from other donors' samples. The rearrangement joined TRBV24-1 to TRBJ1-4; possibly the D gene is TRBD1, per 5 matching bases. The DNA sequence is given as TGTGCCACCAGTGATGGGAGTCCGGGGGATGAAAAACTGTTTTTT. Its protein reads: CATSDGSPGDEKLFF.